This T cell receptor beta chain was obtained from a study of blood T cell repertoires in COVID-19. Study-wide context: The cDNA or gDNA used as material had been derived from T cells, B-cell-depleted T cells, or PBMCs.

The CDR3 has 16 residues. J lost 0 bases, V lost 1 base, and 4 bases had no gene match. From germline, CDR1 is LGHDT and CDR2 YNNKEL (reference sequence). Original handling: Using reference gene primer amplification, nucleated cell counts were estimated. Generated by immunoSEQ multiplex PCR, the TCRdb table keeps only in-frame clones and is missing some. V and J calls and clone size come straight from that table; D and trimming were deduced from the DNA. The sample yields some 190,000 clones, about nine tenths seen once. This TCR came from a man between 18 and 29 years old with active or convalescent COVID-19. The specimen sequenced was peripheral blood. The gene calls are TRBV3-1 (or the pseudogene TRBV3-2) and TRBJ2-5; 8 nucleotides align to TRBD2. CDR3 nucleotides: TGTGCCAGCAGCCAAGGCCCTAGCGGGTACCAAGAGACCCAGTACTTC. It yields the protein CASSQGPSGYQETQYF.